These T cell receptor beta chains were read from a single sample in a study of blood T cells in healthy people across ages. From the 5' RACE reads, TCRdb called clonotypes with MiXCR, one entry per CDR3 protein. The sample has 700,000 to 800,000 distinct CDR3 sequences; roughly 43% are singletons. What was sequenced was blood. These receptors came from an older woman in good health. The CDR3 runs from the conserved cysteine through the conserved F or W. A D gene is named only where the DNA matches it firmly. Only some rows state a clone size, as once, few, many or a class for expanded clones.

CDR3 DNA: TGTGCCAGCAGCCAACACTCAAAAAGCGAAGGGTTATCGAGCTCCTACAATGAGCGGTTCTTC; CDR3 protein: CASSQHSKSEGLSSSYNERFF; V gene: TRBV3-1; J gene: TRBJ2-1; clone size: few; D gene: NA
CDR3 DNA: TGTGCCAGCAGTGACGTATGGGGGGGTAATTCACCCCTCCACTTT; CDR3 protein: CASSDVWGGNSPLHF; V gene: TRBV6-1; J gene: TRBJ1-6; clone size: NA; D gene: NA
CDR3 DNA: TGTGCCAGCTCACCGCCAAGCGGGGGGGCCAAAGATACGCAGTATTTT; CDR3 protein: CASSPPSGGAKDTQYF; V gene: TRBV18; J gene: TRBJ2-3; clone size: many; D gene: TRBD2
CDR3 DNA: TGTGCCAGCAGTTACACTTCCGGGACTAGATCTCATGAGCAGTTCTTC; CDR3 protein: CASSYTSGTRSHEQFF; V gene: TRBV6-5; J gene: TRBJ2-1; clone size: NA; D gene: TRBD2
CDR3 DNA: TGTGCCAGCAGCTTAGGGGGGACTCCTACTCGAGAGCAGTACTTC; CDR3 protein: CASSLGGTPTREQYF; V gene: TRBV11-1; J gene: TRBJ2-7; clone size: few; D gene: NA
CDR3 DNA: TGTGCCAGCAGTCCCCGAAGTGTAGCCTACGAGCAGTACTTC; CDR3 protein: CASSPRSVAYEQYF; V gene: TRBV27; J gene: TRBJ2-7; clone size: NA; D gene: NA
CDR3 DNA: TGTGCCAGCAGCGGGGGCGGGAGAGGGTACAATGAGCAGTACTTC; CDR3 protein: CASSGGGRGYNEQYF; V gene: TRBV9; J gene: TRBJ2-7; clone size: NA; D gene: TRBD2
CDR3 DNA: TGTGCCAGCAGCGTGGGACTAGCGGACTACAATGAGCAGTACTTC; CDR3 protein: CASSVGLADYNEQYF; V gene: TRBV5-6; J gene: TRBJ2-7; clone size: NA; D gene: TRBD2
CDR3 DNA: TGCAGTGCCCCAAGGACAGGGATCTACGAGCAGTACTTC; CDR3 protein: CSAPRTGIYEQYF; V gene: TRBV20-1; J gene: TRBJ2-7; clone size: few; D gene: TRBD1
CDR3 DNA: TGTGCCAGCAGCCGCCGACAGGACATCTCTGGAAACACCATATATTTT; CDR3 protein: CASSRRQDISGNTIYF; V gene: TRBV4-2; J gene: TRBJ1-3; clone size: NA; D gene: NA
CDR3 DNA: TGTGCCAGCAGTTACTCAGCCCAAGAGACCCAGTACTTC; CDR3 protein: CASSYSAQETQYF; V gene: TRBV6-5; J gene: TRBJ2-5; clone size: many; D gene: NA
CDR3 DNA: TGTGCCAGCAGCCAAGAAGGGGCCCGTGGGAGCTATGGCTACACCTTC; CDR3 protein: CASSQEGARGSYGYTF; V gene: TRBV3-1; J gene: TRBJ1-2; clone size: NA; D gene: NA
CDR3 DNA: TGCGCCAGCAGCTCCGGGACTAGCGGGCAAGGAGATACGCAGTATTTT; CDR3 protein: CASSSGTSGQGDTQYF; V gene: TRBV5-1; J gene: TRBJ2-3; clone size: NA; D gene: TRBD2
CDR3 DNA: TGTGCCACCAGTGACGAGGACCCGGACACCGGGGAGCTGTTTTTT; CDR3 protein: CATSDEDPDTGELFF; V gene: TRBV24-1; J gene: TRBJ2-2; clone size: NA; D gene: NA
CDR3 DNA: TGCAGCGGAAGACTAGCGGGAGAAAGCAATGAGCAGTTCTTC; CDR3 protein: CSGRLAGESNEQFF; V gene: TRBV29-1; J gene: TRBJ2-1; clone size: NA; D gene: TRBD2
CDR3 DNA: TGTGCCAGCAGCCTCCAGGACCTTTATGGCAATGAGCAGTACTTC; CDR3 protein: CASSLQDLYGNEQYF; V gene: TRBV11-2; J gene: TRBJ2-7; clone size: NA; D gene: NA
CDR3 DNA: TGTGCCATCAGTGAGCGGGATGGAGGCGATACGCAGTATTTT; CDR3 protein: CAISERDGGDTQYF; V gene: TRBV10-3; J gene: TRBJ2-3; clone size: few; D gene: NA
CDR3 DNA: TGTGCCAGCAGCCTCCGCAGGGCAGAAAACATTCAGTACTTC; CDR3 protein: CASSLRRAENIQYF; V gene: TRBV6-6; J gene: TRBJ2-4; clone size: NA; D gene: NA
CDR3 DNA: TGTGCCAGCAGTTACTCGCCTTTCGAGCAGTACTTC; CDR3 protein: CASSYSPFEQYF; V gene: TRBV6-5; J gene: TRBJ2-7; clone size: few; D gene: NA
CDR3 DNA: TGTGCCATCAGTGAAAGAGGGATTTCCTACAATGAGCAGTTCTTC; CDR3 protein: CAISERGISYNEQFF; V gene: TRBV10-3; J gene: TRBJ2-1; clone size: many; D gene: NA
CDR3 DNA: TGTGCCAGCAGTTACCGCCTATCGAACAGGGGAGAGACCCAGTACTTC; CDR3 protein: CASSYRLSNRGETQYF; V gene: TRBV6-5; J gene: TRBJ2-5; clone size: NA; D gene: TRBD1
CDR3 DNA: TGCAGTGCGGAAGGGACTAGCGGGAGTTTAGGTGAGCAGTTCTTC; CDR3 protein: CSAEGTSGSLGEQFF; V gene: TRBV20-1; J gene: TRBJ2-1; clone size: NA; D gene: TRBD2
CDR3 DNA: TGTGCCAGCAGCGTAGTGGTTGGGGGCACAGATACGCAGTATTTT; CDR3 protein: CASSVVVGGTDTQYF; V gene: TRBV9; J gene: TRBJ2-3; clone size: NA; D gene: NA
CDR3 DNA: TGCAGTGCTAGACTAGCGGGAGGGGGTAGCACAGATACGCAGTATTTT; CDR3 protein: CSARLAGGGSTDTQYF; V gene: TRBV20-1; J gene: TRBJ2-3; clone size: few; D gene: TRBD2
CDR3 DNA: TGTGCCAGCAGCCCCCCGGGACAGGTGGTGGAAAAACTGTTTTTT; CDR3 protein: CASSPPGQVVEKLFF; V gene: TRBV7-9; J gene: TRBJ1-4; clone size: few; D gene: TRBD1
CDR3 DNA: TGTGCCAGCAGCCGGGACAGACACGAGCAGTACTTC; CDR3 protein: CASSRDRHEQYF; V gene: TRBV6-5; J gene: TRBJ2-7; clone size: many; D gene: TRBD1
CDR3 DNA: TGCAGCGTCCTAGAACAGGGATTTAACGAGCAGTACTTC; CDR3 protein: CSVLEQGFNEQYF; V gene: TRBV29-1; J gene: TRBJ2-7; clone size: many; D gene: NA
CDR3 DNA: TGTGCCAGCAGCCCCGGGAGACGGGTGAACAATGAGCAGTTCTTC; CDR3 protein: CASSPGRRVNNEQFF; V gene: TRBV7-2; J gene: TRBJ2-1; clone size: NA; D gene: NA
CDR3 DNA: TGTGCCAGCATAGACAGGCTCTACGAGCAGTACTTC; CDR3 protein: CASIDRLYEQYF; V gene: TRBV2; J gene: TRBJ2-7; clone size: NA; D gene: NA